These 13 T cell receptor beta chains share one sample of origin, sequenced in a study of cytomegalovirus exposure and HLA in healthy donors. This table comes from immunoSEQ multiplex PCR, and its TCRdb copy is limited to in-frame clones, with some not included. The sample gives roughly 110,000 clones, less than 90% of which show up once; 1.5% to 2% is in the top ten. The sequenced sample consisted of PBMCs. The receptors stem from a woman aged 18-35 years in good health and CMV-seropositive.

V usage is TRBV6-6 and J usage is TRBJ1-1; TRBD1 agrees at 8 bases. This CDR3 has 15 amino acids. V lost 4 bases to trimming and J lost 0 bases; unmatched junction nucleotides: 4. Germline CDR1 is MNHNY and CDR2 is SVGAGI (reference sequence). The CDR3, as DNA: TGTGCCAGCAGTTCCCCGGACAGGGTGAACACTGAAGCTTTCTTT. It is translated as CASSSPDRVNTEAFF.

This clone was found once. The chain has TRBV28 and TRBJ2-4, with D uncertain. The CDR3 extends over 16 amino acids. V gave up 1 base and J gave up 3 bases, with 13 bases separating them. Germline lookup yields CDR1 MDHEN and CDR2 SYDVKM. The CDR3 DNA follows: TGTGCCAGCAGTTTATTCCGTGGGCCCGGCAAAAACATTCAGTACTTC. Protein sequence: CASSLFRGPGKNIQYF. The whole variable domain, remainder taken from reference TRBV28 and TRBJ2-4, is DVKVTQSSRYLVKRTGEKVFLECVQDMDHENMFWYRQDPGLGLRLIYFSYDVKMKEKGDIPEGYSVSREKKERFSLILESASTNQTSMYLCASSLFRGPGKNIQYFGAGTRLSVL.

This clone has only a few counts. V and J are TRBV19 and TRBJ2-2; possibly TRBD1 for D (5 bases). V lost 6 bases and J lost 7, with 18 bases in between. Germline-derived CDR1 and CDR2 are LNHDA and SQIVND (reference sequence). The CDR3 is 15 residues long. The DNA for the CDR3 is TGTGCCAGTAGCCCTGTGGGGCAGACTGACGGGGAGCTGTTTTTT. The encoded protein is CASSPVGQTDGELFF. Full variable domain (missing parts from reference TRBV19 and TRBJ2-2): DGGITQSPKYLFRKEGQNVTLSCEQNLNHDAMYWYRQDPGQGLRLIYYSQIVNDFQKGDIAEGYSVSREKKESFPLTVTSAQKNPTAFYLCASSPVGQTDGELFFGEGSRLTVL.

The rearrangement uses TRBV7-2 and TRBJ2-7; 12 bases are shared with TRBD2. J lost 6 bases, V lost 2 bases, and 5 bases had no gene match. The CDR3 is 15 amino acids. CDR1 is SGHTA, CDR2 FQGNSA, per germline. CDR3 amino acids: CASSLSSSGGGEQYV. DNA of the CDR3: TGTGCCAGCAGCTTAAGTTCTAGCGGGGGGGGCGAGCAGTACGTC.

V gene TRBV2 combines with J gene TRBJ1-1, with a tentative D call TRBD1 (5 bases). CDR1 and CDR2 from the germline V gene are SNHLY and FYNNEI. V lost 4 bases and J lost 5, with 20 bases in between. CDR3 length equals 16 residues. The CDR3 region has the DNA TGTGCCAGCAGTGGTCGGGTTTTAGTTCGGGGGACTGAAGCTTTCTTT. This encodes CASSGRVLVRGTEAFF. The entire variable domain, with the rest obtained from reference TRBV2 and TRBJ1-1, is as follows: EPEVTQTPSHQVTQMGQEVILRCVPISNHLYFYWYRQILGQKVEFLVSFYNNEISEKSEIFDDQFSVERPDGSNFTLKIRSTKLEDSAMYFCASSGRVLVRGTEAFFGQGTRLTVV.

The V call is TRBV10-1, the J call TRBJ2-2; 8 bases map to TRBD2. CDR1 and CDR2 (germline): WNHNN, SYGVQD (reference sequence). The V segment lost 6 bases and the J segment 3 bases; nucleotides outside the gene matches: 0. The CDR3 has 13 amino acids. Here the CDR3 DNA reads TGCGCCAGCAGCGGGGGGGACACCGGGGAGCTGTTTTTT. As protein: CASSGGDTGELFF.

V gene TRBV7-9 combines with J gene TRBJ1-1; a weak D match, TRBD1 (5 bases). The V gene lost 5 bases and the J gene lost 6 bases, with 16 bases spanning the gap. CDR3 length equals 14 residues. Germline CDR1 SEHNR, CDR2 FQNEAQ (reference sequence). CDR3 amino acids: CASSPDSRGAEAFF. CDR3 bases: TGTGCCAGCAGCCCAGACAGCCGGGGGGCTGAAGCTTTCTTT.

The J gene is TRBJ1-1, the V gene TRBV4-1, with D perhaps matching TRBD1 (6 bases). Trimming left V 3 bases short and J 1 base short, with 9 bases between. In germline, CDR1 is MGHRA, CDR2 YSYEKL. The CDR3 is made up of 14 amino acids. CDR3 loop: CASSQHRENTEAFF. CDR3 bases: TGCGCCAGCAGCCAGCACAGGGAGAACACTGAAGCTTTCTTT.

V gene TRBV6-5 combines with J gene TRBJ2-3; 9 nucleotides line up with TRBD2. The germline V gene encodes CDR1 MNHEY and CDR2 SVGAGI. The V and J ends lost 2 bases and 5 bases, in that order; junction bases with no gene match: 8. This CDR3 has 16 amino acids. In nucleotides, the CDR3 is TGTGCCAGCAGTTACCAAGCGGGGGGCGGGGGAGATACGCAGTATTTT. Amino acid sequence: CASSYQAGGGGDTQYF.

The chain employs TRBV27 and TRBJ1-6, with no clear D. This CDR3 spans 15 amino acids. V lost 6 bases and J lost 9, with 18 bases in between. Per the germline V gene, CDR1 is MNHEY and CDR2 is SMNVEV (reference sequence). The CDR3 here is CASSWRAGLGSPLHF. The CDR3 DNA sequence: TGTGCCAGCAGCTGGCGGGCGGGTCTCGGTTCACCCCTCCACTTT.

This sequence joins TRBV15 and TRBJ1-1; D uncertain. Germline lookup yields CDR1 LNHNV and CDR2 YYDKDF (reference sequence). The CDR3 runs 12 residues. V lost 8 bases to trimming and J lost 1 base, with 8 bases between them. CDR3 sequence: CATSRGNTEAFF. DNA of the CDR3: TGTGCCACCTCCCGCGGGAACACTGAAGCTTTCTTT.

The rearrangement links TRBV19 to TRBJ2-3; 8 bases line up with TRBD1. The germline V gene encodes CDR1 LNHDA and CDR2 SQIVND (reference sequence). There are 13 residues in the CDR3. Here the CDR3 DNA reads TGTGGCCGCCAGGGGGCGAGCACAGATACGCAGTATTTT. It specifies CGRQGASTDTQYF.

The chain combines TRBV29-1 with TRBJ1-1; D gene uncertain. V shed 4 bases and J shed 0 bases, with 9 bases lying between them. Per germline, CDR1 SQVTM and CDR2 ANQGSEA. This CDR3 comprises 13 residues. In nucleotides, the CDR3 is TGCAGCGTTGGGCCGTTGATGAACACTGAAGCTTTCTTT. It codes for CSVGPLMNTEAFF.